The TCR beta chain described here comes from a study of shared clonotypes between healthy human individuals. Findings and limits, study-wide: Generation probabilities of non-shared clonotypes were lower (relative to those shared by all four donors). Collection of samples was limited to blood; tissue repertoires likely differ.

V trimming: 4 bases; J trimming: 7 bases; junction bases outside the gene matches: 6. The CDR3 consists of 14 residues. In germline, CDR1 is MNHNS, CDR2 SASEGT. Genomic DNA (from each subset) was split evenly across several immunoSEQ plates. As originally analysed: Filtering of immunoSEQ junctional sequences could not match full-length read filtering. Sequenced by immunoSEQ multiplex PCR; TCRdb stores in-frame clones only, minus some. D and trimming come from the DNA, and the V and J calls and clone size come from that table. The table has approximately 2.1 million clones, 90% to 95% seen once. A note on this clone: Its specificity is unknown.

Sequencing was performed on naive CD4+ T cells from PBMCs. The subset here: CD45RA+ positively selected. The chain carries TRBV6-1 and TRBJ1-5, with 8 nucleotides matching TRBD1. This clonotype was obtained from a man between 18 and 29 years old in good health. Some clones in this sample may be carry-over from other donors' samples. CDR3 amino acids: CASSATGERQPQHF. CDR3 nucleotides: TGTGCCAGCAGTGCGACAGGGGAACGGCAGCCCCAGCATTTT.